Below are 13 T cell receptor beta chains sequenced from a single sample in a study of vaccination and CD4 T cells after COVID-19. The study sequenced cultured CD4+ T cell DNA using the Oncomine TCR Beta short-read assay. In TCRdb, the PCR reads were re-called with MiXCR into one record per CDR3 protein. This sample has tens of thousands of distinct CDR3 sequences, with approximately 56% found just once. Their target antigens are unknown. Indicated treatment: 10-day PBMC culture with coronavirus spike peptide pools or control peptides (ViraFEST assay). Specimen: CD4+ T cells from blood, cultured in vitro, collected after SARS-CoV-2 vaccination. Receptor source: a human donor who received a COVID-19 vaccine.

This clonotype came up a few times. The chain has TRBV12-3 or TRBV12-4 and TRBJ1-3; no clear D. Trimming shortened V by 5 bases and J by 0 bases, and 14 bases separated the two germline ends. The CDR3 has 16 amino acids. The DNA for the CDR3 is TGTGCCAGCAGTCGTACGTATCTCCTCTCTGGAAACACCATATATTTT. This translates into CASSRTYLLSGNTIYF.

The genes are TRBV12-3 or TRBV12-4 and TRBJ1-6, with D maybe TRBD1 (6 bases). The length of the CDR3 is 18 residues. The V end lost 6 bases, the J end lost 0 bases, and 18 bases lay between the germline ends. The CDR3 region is CASSRTGFGSSYNSPLHF. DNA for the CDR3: TGTGCCAGCAGCCGCACAGGGTTTGGGAGCTCCTATAATTCACCCCTCCACTTT.

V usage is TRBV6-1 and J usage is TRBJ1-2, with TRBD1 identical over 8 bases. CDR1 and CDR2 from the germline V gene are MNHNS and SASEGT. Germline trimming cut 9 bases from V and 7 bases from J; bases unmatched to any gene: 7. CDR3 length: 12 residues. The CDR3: CASMTGETGYTF. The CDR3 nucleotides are TGTGCCAGTATGACAGGGGAGACTGGCTACACCTTC.

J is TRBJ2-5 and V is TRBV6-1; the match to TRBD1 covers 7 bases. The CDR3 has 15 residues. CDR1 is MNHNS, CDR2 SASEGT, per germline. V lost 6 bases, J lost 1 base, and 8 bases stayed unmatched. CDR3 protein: CASSRDRLFQETQYF. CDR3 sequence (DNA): TGTGCCAGCAGCCGGGACAGACTCTTCCAAGAGACCCAGTACTTC.

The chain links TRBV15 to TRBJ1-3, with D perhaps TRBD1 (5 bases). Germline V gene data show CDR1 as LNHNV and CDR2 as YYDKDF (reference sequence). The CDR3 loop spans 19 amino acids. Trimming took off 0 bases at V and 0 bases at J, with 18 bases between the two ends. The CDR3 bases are TGTGCCACCAGCAGAGATCAAATTGGCCCTGGGACCTCTGGAAACACCATATATTTT. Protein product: CATSRDQIGPGTSGNTIYF.

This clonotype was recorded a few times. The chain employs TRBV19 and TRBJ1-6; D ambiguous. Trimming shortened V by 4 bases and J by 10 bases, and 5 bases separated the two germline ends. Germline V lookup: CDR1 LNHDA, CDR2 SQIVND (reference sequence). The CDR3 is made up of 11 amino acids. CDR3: CASSSGSPLHF. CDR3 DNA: TGTGCCAGTAGTAGCGGATCACCCCTCCACTTT.

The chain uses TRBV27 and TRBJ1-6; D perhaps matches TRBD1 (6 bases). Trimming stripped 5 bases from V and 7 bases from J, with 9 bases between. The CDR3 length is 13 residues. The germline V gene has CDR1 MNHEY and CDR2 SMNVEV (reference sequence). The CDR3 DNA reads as TGTGCCAGCAGTCAAGGACAGAATTCACCCCTCCACTTT. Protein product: CASSQGQNSPLHF.

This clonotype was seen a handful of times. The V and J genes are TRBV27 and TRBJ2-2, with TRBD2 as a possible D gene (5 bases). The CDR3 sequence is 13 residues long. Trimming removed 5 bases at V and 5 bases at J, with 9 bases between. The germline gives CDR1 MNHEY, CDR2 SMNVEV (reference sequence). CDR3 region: CASSLRETGELFF. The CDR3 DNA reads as TGTGCCAGCAGTCTGAGGGAAACCGGGGAGCTGTTTTTT.

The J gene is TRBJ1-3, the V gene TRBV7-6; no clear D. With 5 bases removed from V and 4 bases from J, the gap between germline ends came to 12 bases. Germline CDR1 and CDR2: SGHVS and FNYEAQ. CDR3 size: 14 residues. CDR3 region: CASSNSGVGNTIYF. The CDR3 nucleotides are TGTGCCAGCAGCAACTCTGGTGTCGGAAACACCATATATTTT.

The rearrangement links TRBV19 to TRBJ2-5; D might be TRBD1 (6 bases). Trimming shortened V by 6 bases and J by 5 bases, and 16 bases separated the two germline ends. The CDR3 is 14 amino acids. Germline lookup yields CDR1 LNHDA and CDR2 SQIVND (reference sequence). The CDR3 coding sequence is TGTGCCAGTAGCCAGGGGCAGATAGGGGAGACCCAGTACTTC. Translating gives CASSQGQIGETQYF.

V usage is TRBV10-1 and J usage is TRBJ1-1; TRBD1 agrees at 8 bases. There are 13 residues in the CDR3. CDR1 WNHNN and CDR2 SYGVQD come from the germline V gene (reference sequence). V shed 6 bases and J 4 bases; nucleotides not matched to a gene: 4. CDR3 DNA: TGCGCCAGCAGGGCCGACAGGGGCACTGAAGCTTTCTTT. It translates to CASRADRGTEAFF.

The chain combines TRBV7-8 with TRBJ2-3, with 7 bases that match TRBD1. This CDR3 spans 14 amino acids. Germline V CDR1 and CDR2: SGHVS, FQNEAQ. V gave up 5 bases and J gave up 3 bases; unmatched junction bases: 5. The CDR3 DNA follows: TGTGCCAGCAGCCCCACCAGGGGGACAGATACGCAGTATTTT. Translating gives CASSPTRGTDTQYF.

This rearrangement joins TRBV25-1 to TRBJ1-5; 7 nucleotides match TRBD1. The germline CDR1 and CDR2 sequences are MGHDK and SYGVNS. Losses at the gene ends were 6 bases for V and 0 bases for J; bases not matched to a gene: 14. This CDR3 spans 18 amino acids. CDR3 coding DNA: TGTGCCAGCAGCCCCCTGAGGGGACAGACTTATAGCAATCAGCCCCAGCATTTT. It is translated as CASSPLRGQTYSNQPQHF.